These 27 T cell receptor beta chains came from one sample sequenced in a study of blood T cell repertoires in COVID-19. The table came from immunoSEQ multiplex PCR; TCRdb's copy has only in-frame clones and leaves some out. The top ten hold 5.5% of the sample, which has 110,000 or so clones, around 85% seen once. The sequencing sample was made of peripheral blood. Receptors originate from a woman aged 60-70 years with COVID-19, enrolled during active disease.

This sequence joins TRBV3-1 (or the pseudogene TRBV3-2) and TRBJ2-2; D unresolved. V lost 4 bases and J lost 5, with 11 bases in between. CDR3 length equals 14 residues. Germline lookup yields CDR1 LGHDT and CDR2 YNNKEL (reference sequence). The DNA for the CDR3 is TGTGCCAGCAGCCCACTAATGGAGACCGGGGAGCTGTTTTTT. Its protein is CASSPLMETGELFF.

The V call is TRBV5-5, the J call TRBJ2-1; tentative D call: TRBD1 (6 bases). CDR1 is SGHKS, CDR2 YYEKEE, per germline (reference sequence). Trimming stripped 5 bases from V and 10 bases from J, with 16 bases between. The CDR3 contains 13 residues. CDR3 nucleotides: TGTGCCAGCAGTAGACAGGTTTTAGGGGAGCAGTTCTTC. Translation gives CASSRQVLGEQFF.

The chain links TRBV5-1 to TRBJ1-5; D unclear. This CDR3 is 15 amino acids long. V lost 5 bases and J lost 3, with 15 bases in between. Germline values: CDR1 SGHRS, CDR2 YFSETQ. Here the CDR3 DNA reads TGCGCCAGCAGACTTTTCCCGGGAGCCAATCAGCCCCAGCATTTT. This gives the protein CASRLFPGANQPQHF.

The chain recombines TRBV3-1 (or the pseudogene TRBV3-2) with TRBJ2-1, with TRBD1 matching 8 bases. J gave up 5 bases and V 5 bases, and 11 bases lay outside the gene matches. CDR3 length: 16 residues. CDR1 LGHDT and CDR2 YNNKEL come from the germline V gene (reference sequence). The CDR3 DNA reads TGTGCCAGCAGCACCCGGACAGGGACCACACACAATGAGCAGTTCTTC. Its translation: CASSTRTGTTHNEQFF.

The V call is TRBV10-3, the J call TRBJ2-7; 11 nucleotides match TRBD1. The length of the CDR3 is 14 residues. Trimming at V came to 8 bases and at J to 2 bases, leaving 5 bases not matched to a gene. The germline CDR1 and CDR2 sequences are ENHRY and SYGVKD. The CDR3 bases are TGTGCCATCGGACCGGGACAGGGGGCCTACGAGCAGTACTTC. As protein: CAIGPGQGAYEQYF.

The chain uses TRBV7-9 and TRBJ2-3; 7 positions match TRBD2. Germline V gene sequence: CDR1 SEHNR, CDR2 FQNEAQ (reference sequence). This CDR3 spans 14 amino acids. V shed 3 bases, J shed 4 bases, and the junction held 4 bases outside the gene matches. The CDR3 bases are TGTGCCAGCAGCTTCAGCGGGGCTCCAGATACGCAGTATTTT. Its protein is CASSFSGAPDTQYF. Based on the CDR3 plus reference TRBV7-9 and TRBJ2-3, the full variable domain is DTGVSQNPRHKITKRGQNVTFRCDPISEHNRLYWYRQTLGQGPEFLTYFQNEAQLEKSRLLSDRFSAERPKGSFSTLEIQRTEQGDSAMYLCASSFSGAPDTQYFGPGTRLTVL.

The rearrangement joins TRBV19 to TRBJ2-3; TRBD2 matches 7 bases. This CDR3 spans 14 amino acids. CDR1 LNHDA and CDR2 SQIVND come from the germline V gene (reference sequence). V dropped 7 bases and J dropped 2; count of bases not matched to a gene: 6. The CDR3 spells CASKRTSNTDTQYF. In DNA form, the CDR3 reads TGTGCCAGTAAACGGACTAGTAACACAGATACGCAGTATTTT.

The gene calls are TRBV19 and TRBJ2-1; TRBD2 matches 12 bases. The ends lost 3 bases at V and 2 bases at J; junction bases unmatched: 2. CDR3 length: 16 amino acids. CDR1 and CDR2 (germline): LNHDA, SQIVND (reference sequence). CDR3 protein: CASSMLAGGTYNEQFF. The CDR3 region has the DNA TGTGCCAGTAGTATGCTAGCGGGGGGGACCTACAATGAGCAGTTCTTC.

The rearrangement links TRBV9 to TRBJ2-3; D unclear. Trimming removed 4 bases from V and 2 bases from J, with 11 bases in between. CDR1 is SGDLS and CDR2 is YYNGEE in the germline V gene. The CDR3 sequence is 14 residues long. Written as DNA, the CDR3 is TGTGCCAGCAGCCAACGGAGTATCACAGATACGCAGTATTTT. As protein: CASSQRSITDTQYF.

The chain couples TRBV7-3 to TRBJ2-1; D is uncertain. In germline, CDR1 is SGHTA, CDR2 FQGTGA. Trimming cost V 5 bases and J 5 bases, with 10 bases left between them. The CDR3 covers 13 residues. CDR3 sequence (DNA): TGTGCCAGCAGCATCGACACCAACAATGAGCAGTTCTTC. Its protein product is CASSIDTNNEQFF.

The J gene is TRBJ1-2, the V gene TRBV19; D uncertain. CDR1 is LNHDA, CDR2 SQIVND, per germline (reference sequence). Trimming left V 7 bases short and J 6 bases short, with 12 bases between. This CDR3 region has 12 residues. The CDR3 nucleotides are TGTGCCAGTACCGACTTTGAGGATGGCTACACCTTC. Its protein is CASTDFEDGYTF.

The CDR3 DNA sequence: TGCGCCAGCAACTCACCCGAGGGGGCTGGTACTGAAGCTTTCTTT. This codes for CASNSPEGAGTEAFF. The chain couples TRBV5-1 to TRBJ1-1, with 7 nucleotides matching TRBD1. From germline, CDR1 is SGHRS and CDR2 YFSETQ. V trimming: 6 bases; J trimming: 5 bases; junction bases outside the gene matches: 13. The CDR3 spans 15 residues.

The chain links TRBV19 to TRBJ1-1, with 7 bases identical to TRBD1. Germline values: CDR1 LNHDA, CDR2 SQIVND (reference sequence). This CDR3 is built from 14 residues. V was pared by 1 base and J by 8 bases, with 7 bases of the junction left unmatched. The CDR3 DNA follows: TGTGCCAGTAGTATAGTGGACAGGAGGTCCGAAGCTTTCTTT. It codes for CASSIVDRRSEAFF.

The chain is built from TRBV4-3 and TRBJ2-7, with 8 bases matching TRBD1. Germline lookup yields CDR1 LGHNA and CDR2 YSLEER. The CDR3 runs 15 residues. Trimming removed 1 base from V and 1 base from J; junction bases left unmatched: 3. CDR3 nucleotide sequence: TGCGCCAGCAGCCAAGCAGGGGGCCGGTCCTACGAGCAGTACTTC. Its translation: CASSQAGGRSYEQYF.

The CDR3 loop reads CASSGQGYQETQYF. The CDR3 nucleotides are TGTGCCAGCAGTGGACAGGGTTACCAAGAGACCCAGTACTTC. V is TRBV9 and J is TRBJ2-5, with 8 positions matching TRBD1. Looked up from germline, CDR1 is SGDLS and CDR2 is YYNGEE. V lost 5 bases and J lost 0; bases outside the gene matches: 3. The CDR3 is 14 residues long.

The chain uses TRBV5-4 and TRBJ2-3; 9 bases map to TRBD2. The CDR3 spans 15 residues. Germline trimming cut 2 bases from V and 1 base from J; bases unmatched to any gene: 2. In germline, CDR1 is SGHNT, CDR2 YYREEE (reference sequence). The CDR3 DNA reads as TGTGCCAGCAGCTTCCGGACTAGCGGCACAGATACGCAGTATTTT. This codes for CASSFRTSGTDTQYF. Filled out from reference TRBV5-4 and TRBJ2-3, the complete variable domain reads ETGVTQSPTHLIKTRGQQVTLRCSSQSGHNTVSWYQQALGQGPQFIFQYYREEENGRGNFPPRFSGLQFPNYSSELNVNALELDDSALYLCASSFRTSGTDTQYFGPGTRLTVL.

The chain has TRBV5-1 and TRBJ2-1; D not resolved. The V end lost 0 bases, the J end lost 5 bases, and 9 bases lay between the germline ends. The germline gives CDR1 SGHRS, CDR2 YFSETQ. The CDR3 consists of 14 residues. CDR3 nucleotide sequence: TGCGCCAGCAGCTTGGGATACAGTCACAATGAGCAGTTCTTC. It is translated as CASSLGYSHNEQFF.

The V gene is TRBV6-4, the J gene TRBJ1-2, with TRBD1 matching over 10 bases. J lost 5 bases, V lost 6 bases, and 6 bases had no gene match. The CDR3 is 14 residues long. CDR1 and CDR2 (germline): MRHNA, SNTAGT. CDR3 protein: CASRRDRGEYGYTF. CDR3 coding DNA: TGTGCCAGCAGACGGGACAGGGGAGAATATGGCTACACCTTC.

J is TRBJ1-5 and V is TRBV19; D possibly corresponds to TRBD1 (6 bases). This CDR3 comprises 15 residues. Looked up from germline, CDR1 is LNHDA and CDR2 is SQIVND (reference sequence). V lost 7 bases to trimming and J lost 7 bases, with 20 bases between them. The CDR3 loop reads CASKVGQGRGQPQHF. For the CDR3, the DNA is TGTGCCAGTAAGGTAGGCCAGGGGAGAGGACAGCCCCAGCATTTT.

The gene calls are TRBV30 and TRBJ1-3, with TRBD1 matching 8 bases. Unmatched junction bases numbered 14, after V lost 0 bases and J lost 1 base. Germline loops: CDR1 GTSNPN, CDR2 SVGIG (reference sequence). The CDR3 totals 19 residues. The CDR3, as DNA: TGTGCCTGGAGTGTCCCTCGGGACAGGATAATGGGTTCTGGAAACACCATATATTTT. The encoded protein is CAWSVPRDRIMGSGNTIYF.

The chain links TRBV19 to TRBJ2-7; 7 bases map to TRBD1. Losses at the gene ends were 5 bases for V and 7 bases for J; bases not matched to a gene: 11. Germline V gives CDR1 LNHDA, CDR2 SQIVND (reference sequence). The CDR3 sequence is 14 residues long. The CDR3 nucleotides read TGTGCCAGTAGTTTGGGACAGACGGCACGGGAGCAGTACTTC. Translation gives CASSLGQTAREQYF.

The chain carries TRBV28 and TRBJ2-7, with D hard to call. The V gene's germline CDR1 is MDHEN and CDR2 SYDVKM. Trimming took 6 bases from V and 5 from J, leaving 14 bases between them. There are 13 residues in the CDR3. The CDR3 DNA is TGTGCCAGCAGCGTACACGTCAAGAACGAGCAGTACTTC. It encodes CASSVHVKNEQYF.

This chain joins TRBV30 and TRBJ2-1; 9 bases line up with TRBD2. Trimming at V came to 5 bases and at J to 11 bases, leaving 7 bases not matched to a gene. Germline V lookup: CDR1 GTSNPN, CDR2 SVGIG (reference sequence). There are 12 residues in the CDR3. The CDR3 DNA is TGTGCCTGGGCTCGACTAGCGGACCAGCAGTTCTTC. Translating it yields CAWARLADQQFF.

This clone has only a few counts. V gene TRBV5-5 combines with J gene TRBJ2-7, with TRBD1 as a possible D gene (5 bases). Germline V lookup: CDR1 SGHKS, CDR2 YYEKEE (reference sequence). V was cut by 0 bases and J by 3 bases, with 13 bases left in between. The CDR3 spans 15 residues. The CDR3 loop is CASSLVPGKYYEQYF. CDR3 nucleotide sequence: TGTGCCAGCAGCTTGGTTCCAGGGAAATACTACGAGCAGTACTTC. The entire variable domain, with the rest obtained from reference TRBV5-5 and TRBJ2-7, is as follows: DAGVTQSPTHLIKTRGQQVTLRCSPISGHKSVSWYQQVLGQGPQFIFQYYEKEERGRGNFPDRFSARQFPNYSSELNVNALLLGDSALYLCASSLVPGKYYEQYFGPGTRLTVT.

The gene calls are TRBV5-1 and TRBJ1-3; TRBD1 aligns across 7 bases. The V and J ends lost 4 bases and 0 bases, in that order; junction bases with no gene match: 7. From germline, CDR1 is SGHRS and CDR2 YFSETQ. There are 16 residues in the CDR3. For the CDR3, the DNA is TGCGCCAGCAGCCACAGACAGGGCCTCTCTGGAAACACCATATATTTT. Protein sequence: CASSHRQGLSGNTIYF.

This clone was seen more than once but under ten times. The rearrangement joins TRBV7-8 to TRBJ2-5, with D possibly TRBD2 on 5 matching bases. This CDR3 is built from 16 residues. The V gene's germline CDR1 is SGHVS and CDR2 FQNEAQ. Deletions cut 5 bases from V and 4 bases from J, with 20 bases between. DNA of the CDR3: TGTGCCAGCAGCCGACGGAGGCAGACCCCAGGAGAGACCCAGTACTTC. Encoded protein: CASSRRRQTPGETQYF.

This clone occurred a few times. J is TRBJ1-6 and V is TRBV4-2; TRBD1 matches at 9 bases. The CDR3 covers 15 residues. After removal of 6 bases from V and 6 bases from J, the junction contained 6 bases not matched to a gene. In germline, CDR1 is LGHNA, CDR2 YNFKEQ. The CDR3 protein is CASRDTGGSNSPLHF. DNA of the CDR3: TGTGCCAGCAGGGACACAGGGGGCAGTAATTCACCCCTCCACTTT.